The sequence of this T cell receptor (beta chain) was determined in a study of regulatory T cells in long-lasting Graves disease. The CDR3 is made up of 12 amino acids. Looked up from germline, CDR1 is DFQATT and CDR2 is SNEGSKA (reference sequence). Ten or more counts support this clonotype. The sample's time point: newly diagnosed GD, antithyroid drugs for less than 3 months. Construction of the TCR library relied on RNA isolated from PBMCs. Researchers made TCR beta libraries by using iRepertoire HTBI primers and running Arm-PCR on CDR3 regions. TCRdb independently ran MiXCR on the multiplex PCR reads; one entry per CDR3 protein. Of 300,000 to 400,000 distinct CDR3 sequences listed, 16% are singletons. The data were also submitted as part of a second study, on T cells in Graves' hyperthyroidism and ophthalmopathy. That publication notes: Orbital computed tomography, thyroid ultrasound, serum thyroxine and TRAb, and clinical symptoms together informed the diagnoses.

This sequence originates from a middle-aged man with Graves disease. This chain joins TRBV20-1 and TRBJ1-1, with D unresolved. The sequencing used peripheral blood mononuclear cells (PBMCs), collected at new diagnosis, from a patient treated with antithyroid drugs. CDR3 sequence reads: CRQRRQNTEAFF. The CDR3 DNA is TGCAGGCAAAGACGGCAGAACACTGAAGCTTTCTTT.